What follows are 28 T cell receptor beta chains derived from one specimen sequenced in a study of T cells expressing NK-cell markers. TCRdb re-called the 5' RACE reads and gives one entry per CDR3 protein, without DNA. Its listing shows more than 90,000 distinct CDR3 sequences. Sequenced: blood T cells: a sorted CD56 or NKG2C T cell subset, CD4+ or CD8+ T cells, or bulk PBMC T cells (not recorded which). The receptor source for this set is a woman aged 18 to 69 in good health.

This CDR3 is CASSLWGNTHEQFF. The V call is TRBV5-1, the J call TRBJ2-1; TCRdb's D gene call, TRBD1, goes unchecked for lack of DNA. This CDR3 is 14 amino acids long. Germline V gene data show CDR1 as SGHRS and CDR2 as YFSETQ. The whole variable domain, remainder taken from reference TRBV5-1 and TRBJ2-1, is KAGVTQTPRYLIKTRGQQVTLSCSPISGHRSVSWYQQTPGQGLQFLFEYFSETQRNKGNFPGRFSGRQFSNSRSEMNVSTLELGDSALYLCASSLWGNTHEQFFGPGTRLTVL.

The chain carries TRBV5-1 and TRBJ2-2; TCRdb lists TRBD1, though no DNA is available to test this call. The CDR3 has 14 amino acids. Per the germline V gene, CDR1 is SGHRS and CDR2 is YFSETQ. CDR3 sequence: CASSPGGGTGELFF.

The CDR3 reads CASRELAGKLGEQFF. J is TRBJ2-1 and V is TRBV12-3 or TRBV12-4; without DNA, the TCRdb call of TRBD2 cannot be checked. There are 15 residues in the CDR3.

The rearrangement joins TRBV12-3 or TRBV12-4 to TRBJ2-3; TCRdb calls TRBD1, which cannot be checked without DNA. The CDR3 sequence is 18 residues long. The chain's CDR3 is CASSPWAKAGSWADTQYF.

The J gene is TRBJ1-2, the V gene TRBV27; the D gene TCRdb calls, TRBD1, cannot be checked with no DNA. Per the germline V gene, CDR1 is MNHEY and CDR2 is SMNVEV (reference sequence). The CDR3 consists of 13 residues. CDR3 amino acids: CASSLTPVYGYTF.

Its frequency marks this clonotype as medium-sized (0.01 to 0.1%). The chain employs TRBV20-1 and TRBJ2-7; the D call from TCRdb, TRBD2, cannot be confirmed without DNA. Looked up from germline, CDR1 is DFQATT and CDR2 is SNEGSKA (reference sequence). CDR3 length: 13 residues. The CDR3 spells CSATSGSLGEQYF.

The V gene is TRBV20-1, the J gene TRBJ2-7. The V gene's germline CDR1 is DFQATT and CDR2 SNEGSKA (reference sequence). The CDR3 loop spans 12 amino acids. CDR3 residues: CSARGVGYEQYF.

The rearrangement uses TRBV12-3 or TRBV12-4 and TRBJ2-3; the D call of TRBD2 rests on TCRdb alone, since no DNA is present to check it. The CDR3 is 14 residues long. The CDR3 is CASSLLALTDTQYF.

V gene TRBV7-3 combines with J gene TRBJ2-2; the TRBD1 assignment by TCRdb is unverifiable without DNA. Germline CDR1 and CDR2: SGHTA and FQGTGA. The CDR3 spans 13 residues. The CDR3 here is CASSWTGTGELFF.

Here the CDR3 reads CASSDIVDHTEAFF. The chain uses TRBV25-1 and TRBJ1-1. The CDR3 spans 14 residues. CDR1 is MGHDK and CDR2 is SYGVNS in the germline V gene. Together with reference TRBV25-1 and TRBJ1-1, the CDR3 gives the full variable domain: EADIYQTPRYLVIGTGKKITLECSQTMGHDKMYWYQQDPGMELHLIHYSYGVNSTEKGDLSSESTVSRIRTEHFPLTLESARPSHTSQYLCASSDIVDHTEAFFGQGTRLTVV.

The chain carries TRBV5-4 and TRBJ2-2; the TCRdb D gene call, TRBD1, has no DNA to confirm it. This CDR3 is 15 amino acids long. Germline lookup yields CDR1 SGHNT and CDR2 YYREEE (reference sequence). Here the CDR3 reads CASSAQGWNTGELFF.

The V and J genes are TRBV6-5 and TRBJ2-3; absent DNA, TCRdb's TRBD2 call cannot be checked. Per germline, CDR1 MNHEY and CDR2 SVGAGI. This CDR3 has 15 amino acids. Here the CDR3 reads CASSLREFRTDTQYF.

This chain links TRBV30 with TRBJ2-2. The CDR3 consists of 15 residues. CDR1 GTSNPN and CDR2 SVGIG come from the germline V gene (reference sequence). CDR3 amino acids: CAWTIPIQNTGELFF.

The chain links TRBV6-4 to TRBJ2-2. There are 14 residues in the CDR3. CDR1 and CDR2 (germline): MRHNA, SNTAGT. CDR3 protein: CASSDSPTAGELFF.

The V gene is TRBV7-8, the J gene TRBJ2-7; the D call from TCRdb, TRBD1, cannot be confirmed without DNA. Looked up from germline, CDR1 is SGHVS and CDR2 is FQNEAQ. CDR3 length: 14 amino acids. The CDR3 loop reads CASSLVGTGDEQYF.

This chain uses TRBV13 with TRBJ1-5; without DNA, the TCRdb call of TRBD1 cannot be checked. The length of the CDR3 is 15 residues. CDR1 PRHDT and CDR2 FYEKMQ come from the germline V gene (reference sequence). This chain's CDR3 is CASSEGGATHQPQHF.

This chain joins TRBV7-9 and TRBJ2-7. This CDR3 has 12 amino acids. Germline-derived CDR1 and CDR2 are SEHNR and FQNEAQ (reference sequence). CDR3 in amino acids: CASSKLHYEQYF.

V is TRBV9 and J is TRBJ2-7; TCRdb outputs TRBD1, but without DNA this stays unchecked. The CDR3 has 15 residues. Germline V gene data show CDR1 as SGDLS and CDR2 as YYNGEE. The CDR3 is CASSLSGGQGSEQYF.

The chain recombines TRBV19 with TRBJ1-1. The CDR3 contains 15 residues. In germline, CDR1 is LNHDA, CDR2 SQIVND (reference sequence). CDR3 amino acids: CASSIGSRANTEAFF.

The chain has TRBV20-1 and TRBJ1-5; without DNA, the TCRdb call of TRBD1 cannot be checked. Germline V gives CDR1 DFQATT, CDR2 SNEGSKA (reference sequence). The CDR3 extends over 14 amino acids. The CDR3 loop is CSATDPTGYQPQHF.

The J gene is TRBJ2-5, the V gene TRBV6-5. Per the germline V gene, CDR1 is MNHEY and CDR2 is SVGAGI. This CDR3 region has 12 residues. CDR3 sequence: CASSETSETQYF.

The rearrangement joins TRBV12-3 or TRBV12-4 to TRBJ1-1; TCRdb returns TRBD1, unconfirmable since there is no DNA. This CDR3 comprises 15 residues. This chain's CDR3 is CASSSIGGVSAEAFF.

The rearrangement joins TRBV20-1 to TRBJ1-2. Germline lookup yields CDR1 DFQATT and CDR2 SNEGSKA (reference sequence). The CDR3 length is 12 residues. CDR3 amino acids: CSARDLMGGYTF.

V gene TRBV29-1 combines with J gene TRBJ2-2; TCRdb indicates TRBD1, and absent DNA this call remains unverified. Germline CDR1 SQVTM, CDR2 ANQGSEA. This CDR3 is 15 amino acids long. CDR3 residues: CSVTGTRPNTGELFF.

This chain links TRBV4-1 with TRBJ2-7; checking the TCRdb D call of TRBD1 is not possible without DNA. The CDR3 consists of 15 residues. Germline values: CDR1 MGHRA, CDR2 YSYEKL. The CDR3 sequence: CASSQEEAGRGEQYF.

The chain has TRBV27 and TRBJ2-7; absent DNA, TCRdb's TRBD2 call cannot be checked. Germline CDR1 is MNHEY and CDR2 is SMNVEV (reference sequence). The CDR3 runs 13 residues. CDR3: CASMGLALYEQYF.

The chain combines TRBV24-1 with TRBJ2-3; the D call from TCRdb, TRBD2, cannot be confirmed without DNA. From germline, CDR1 is KGHDR and CDR2 SFDVKD. CDR3 length: 17 amino acids. CDR3: CATSVLPLGLPPDTQYF.

The chain is built from TRBV29-1 and TRBJ2-7; absent DNA, TCRdb's TRBD1 call cannot be checked. CDR1 is SQVTM, CDR2 ANQGSEA, per germline. This CDR3 has 14 residues. CDR3 sequence: CSVEGWGGYYEQYF.